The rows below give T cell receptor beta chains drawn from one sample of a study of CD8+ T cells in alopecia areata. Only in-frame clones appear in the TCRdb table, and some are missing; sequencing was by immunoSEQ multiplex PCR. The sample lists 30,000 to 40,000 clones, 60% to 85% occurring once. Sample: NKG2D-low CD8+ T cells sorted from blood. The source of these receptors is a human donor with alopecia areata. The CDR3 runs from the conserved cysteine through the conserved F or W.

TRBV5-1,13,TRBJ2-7,CASSLGSVTEQYF
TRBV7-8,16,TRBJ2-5,CASSPRDGWIQETQYF
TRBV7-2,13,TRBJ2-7,CASSLTTGFEQYF
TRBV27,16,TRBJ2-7,CASSLSGTGLTYEQYF
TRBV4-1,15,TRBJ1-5,CASSHVAGTTGAQHF
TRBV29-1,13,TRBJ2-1,CSVGTGEANEQFF
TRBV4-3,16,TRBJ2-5,CASSQDVTGGMETQYF
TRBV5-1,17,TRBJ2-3,CASSLDLGGGITDTQYF
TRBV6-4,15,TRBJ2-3,CASGPGQGGTDTQYF
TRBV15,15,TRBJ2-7,CATSREREGPHEQYF
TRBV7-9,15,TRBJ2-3,CASSDGTSGSDTQYF
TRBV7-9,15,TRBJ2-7,CASSSGTGVPYEQYF
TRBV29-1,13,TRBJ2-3,CSVDLVGGDTQYF
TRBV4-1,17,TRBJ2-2,CASSQDRDTRVSGELFF
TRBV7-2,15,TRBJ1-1,CASSLFGGWDTEAFF
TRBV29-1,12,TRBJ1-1,CSVPVMNTEAFF
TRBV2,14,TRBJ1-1,CASRAGYLNTEAFF
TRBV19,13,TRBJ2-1,CASQGVSYNEQFF
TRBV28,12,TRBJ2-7,CASSPGQPEQYF
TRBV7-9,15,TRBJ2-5,CASNPDSGGQETQYF
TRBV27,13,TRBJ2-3,CASSPLLTDTQYF
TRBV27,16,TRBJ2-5,CASKQHRGLAQETQYF
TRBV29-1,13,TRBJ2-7,CSVEGTNPYEQYF
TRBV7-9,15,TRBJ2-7,CASSLALDSTYEQYF
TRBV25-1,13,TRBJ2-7,CASSEGRFNEQYF
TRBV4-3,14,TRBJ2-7,CASSQDLDNYEQYF
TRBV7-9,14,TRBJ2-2,CASSTPREAGELFF
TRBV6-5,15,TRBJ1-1,CASSYSTGANAEAFF
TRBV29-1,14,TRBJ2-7,CSAVGGRSAYEQYF
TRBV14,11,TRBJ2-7,CASSSGREQYF
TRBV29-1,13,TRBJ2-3,CSVLGPSTDTQYF
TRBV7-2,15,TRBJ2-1,CASSISGYGYNEQFF
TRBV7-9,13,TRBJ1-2,CASSRGDLYGYTF
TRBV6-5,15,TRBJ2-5,CASGADGLYQETQYF
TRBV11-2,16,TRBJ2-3,CASSFGTSGRSDTQYF
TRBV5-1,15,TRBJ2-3,CASSSTSGNTDTQYF
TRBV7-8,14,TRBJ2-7,CASSLNLYSYEQYF
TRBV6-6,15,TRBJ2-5,CASSYSTGTLETQYF
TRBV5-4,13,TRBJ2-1,CASSDTLGDEQFF
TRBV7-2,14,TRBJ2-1,CASSPLAGVNEQFF
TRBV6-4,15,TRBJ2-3,CASSDKSGGTDTQYF
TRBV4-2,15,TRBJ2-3,CASSQGQGETDTQYF
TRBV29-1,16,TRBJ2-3,CSVEGVAGGITDTQYF
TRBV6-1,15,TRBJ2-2,CASSTGTGETGELFF
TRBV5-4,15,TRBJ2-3,CASSWGTSVVDTQYF
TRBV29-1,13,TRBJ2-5,CSVDDYGLATQYF
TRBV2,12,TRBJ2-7,CASIQGAYEQYF
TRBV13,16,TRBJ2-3,CASSSLTRGPSDTQYF
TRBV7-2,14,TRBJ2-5,CASSFFGGAETQYF
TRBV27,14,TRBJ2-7,CASRPTWDSYEQYF
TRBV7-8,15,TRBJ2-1,CASSPTSGGHNEQFF
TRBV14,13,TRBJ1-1,CASRDRARTEAFF
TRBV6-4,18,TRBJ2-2,CASSDSASGDLNTGELFF
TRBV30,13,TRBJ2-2,CAWSESLPGELFF
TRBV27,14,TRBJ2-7,CASSLRGSGYEQYF